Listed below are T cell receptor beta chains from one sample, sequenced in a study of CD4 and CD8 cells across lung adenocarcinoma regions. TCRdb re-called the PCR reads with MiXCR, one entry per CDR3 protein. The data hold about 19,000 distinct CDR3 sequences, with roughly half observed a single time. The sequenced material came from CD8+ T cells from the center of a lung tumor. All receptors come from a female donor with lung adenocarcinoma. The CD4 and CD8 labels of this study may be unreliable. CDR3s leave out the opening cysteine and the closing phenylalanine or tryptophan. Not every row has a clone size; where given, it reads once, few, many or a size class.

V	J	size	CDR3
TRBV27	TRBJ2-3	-	ALGAQDTQY
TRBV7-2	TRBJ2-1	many	ASSPDGGLAGKKQF
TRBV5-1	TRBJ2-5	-	ASSNGQGETQY
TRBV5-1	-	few	ASSFSETQY
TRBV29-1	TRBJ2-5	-	SVGTSGGTQY
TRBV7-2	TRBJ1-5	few	ASSTFRGSSAQH
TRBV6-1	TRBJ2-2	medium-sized	ASTTGTRSTGELF
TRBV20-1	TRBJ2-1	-	SASREISEQF
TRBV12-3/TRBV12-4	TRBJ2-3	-	ASTLLREGTQY
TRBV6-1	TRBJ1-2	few	ASNERDKEYGYT
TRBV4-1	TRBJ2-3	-	ASSQGEGQGWTDTQY
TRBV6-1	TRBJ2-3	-	ASSGPLDTQY
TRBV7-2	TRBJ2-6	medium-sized	ASSPGSGANVLT
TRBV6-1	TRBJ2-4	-	ASSAVAGDTQY
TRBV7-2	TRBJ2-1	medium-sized	ASSFHPAGGGNEQF
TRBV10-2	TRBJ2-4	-	ARITGVRAKNTQY
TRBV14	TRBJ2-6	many	ASSLGGYSGANVLT
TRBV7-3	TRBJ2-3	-	ASSPYQGTQY
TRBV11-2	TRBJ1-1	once	ASGTFTGGTEAL
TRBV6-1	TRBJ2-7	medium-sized	ASRNRKIPYEQY
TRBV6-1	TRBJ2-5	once	ASSPRAGRIKTQY
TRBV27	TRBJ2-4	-	ASRGRVEEIQY
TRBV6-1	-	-	ASSDGAGRACEQY
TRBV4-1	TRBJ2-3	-	ARGHDGHGQETQY
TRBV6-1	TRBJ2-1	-	ASSGRAVYNEQF
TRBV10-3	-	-	AGGQAGGSQETQY
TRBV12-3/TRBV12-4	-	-	ASSCAGTGGLSPETQY
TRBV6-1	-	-	AREAGLAAKNTQY
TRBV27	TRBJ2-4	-	ASGGGRATDIQY
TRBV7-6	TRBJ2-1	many	ASSLAPVSSYNEQF
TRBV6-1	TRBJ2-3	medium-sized	ASSGPFWRGRETDTQY
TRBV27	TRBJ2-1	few	ASSTRTSYPYNEQF
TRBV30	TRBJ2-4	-	AWSIPRDRLDKNIQY
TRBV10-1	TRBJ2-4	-	ARGGCDKDIQY
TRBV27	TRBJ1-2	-	ASSLSGNYGYT
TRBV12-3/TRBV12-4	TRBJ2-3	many	ASSLASGQGADTQY
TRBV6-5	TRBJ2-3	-	ASSYSGQGRTDIQY
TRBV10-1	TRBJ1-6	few	ASSEGGRPLDNSPLH
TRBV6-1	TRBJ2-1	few	ASIGGNLGNEQF
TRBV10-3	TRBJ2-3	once	AGDGGGWEDTQY
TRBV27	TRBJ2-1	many	ASSPTRGTTQF
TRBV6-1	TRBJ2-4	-	ASPGRCTKNIQY
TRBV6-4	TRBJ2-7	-	ASSGYMQYPSSYEQY
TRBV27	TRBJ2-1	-	ASSLSGSSYNEQF
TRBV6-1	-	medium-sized	ASSDEGNGFYEQY
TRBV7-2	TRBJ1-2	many	ASSSQGANYGYT
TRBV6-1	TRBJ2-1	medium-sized	ASSEPWTDQQF
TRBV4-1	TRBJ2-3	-	ASSPSPTEPYSTDTQY
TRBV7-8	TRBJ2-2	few	ASSLHSLAGPNTGELF
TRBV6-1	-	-	ASSESQGSYEQY
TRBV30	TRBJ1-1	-	AWRGFKNTEAF
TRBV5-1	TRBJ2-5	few	ASSLGLAGGRETQY
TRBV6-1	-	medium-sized	ASSEAEGTGSLSIYEQY
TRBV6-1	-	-	ASRKGDFPYEQY